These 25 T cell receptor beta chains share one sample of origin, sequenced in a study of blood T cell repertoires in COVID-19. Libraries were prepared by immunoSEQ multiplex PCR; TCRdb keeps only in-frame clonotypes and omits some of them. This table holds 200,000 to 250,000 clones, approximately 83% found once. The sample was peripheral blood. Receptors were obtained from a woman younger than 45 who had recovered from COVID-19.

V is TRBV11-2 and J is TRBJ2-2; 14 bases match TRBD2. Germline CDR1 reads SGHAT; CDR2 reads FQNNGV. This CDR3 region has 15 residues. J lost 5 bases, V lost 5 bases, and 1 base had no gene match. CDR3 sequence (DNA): TGTGCCAGCAGCCGGACTAGCGGGGGGACCGGGGAGCTGTTTTTT. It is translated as CASSRTSGGTGELFF.

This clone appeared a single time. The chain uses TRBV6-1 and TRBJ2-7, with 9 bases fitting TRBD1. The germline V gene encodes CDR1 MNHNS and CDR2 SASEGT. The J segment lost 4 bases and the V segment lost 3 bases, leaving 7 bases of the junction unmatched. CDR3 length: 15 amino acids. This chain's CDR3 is CASSEMGQGPYEQYF. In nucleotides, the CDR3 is TGTGCCAGCAGTGAGATGGGACAGGGACCATACGAGCAGTACTTC.

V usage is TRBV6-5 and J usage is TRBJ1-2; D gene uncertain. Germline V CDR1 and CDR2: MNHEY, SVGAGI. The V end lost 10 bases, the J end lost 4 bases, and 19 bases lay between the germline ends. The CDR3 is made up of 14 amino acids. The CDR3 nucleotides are TGTGCCATTTCGGACGACGGGAAGATCTATGGCTACACCTTC. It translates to CAISDDGKIYGYTF.

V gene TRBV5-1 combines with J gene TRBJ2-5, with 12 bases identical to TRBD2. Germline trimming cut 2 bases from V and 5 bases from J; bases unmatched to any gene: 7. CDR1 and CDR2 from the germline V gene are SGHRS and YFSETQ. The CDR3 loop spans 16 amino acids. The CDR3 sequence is CASSFPSGGAGETQYF. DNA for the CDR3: TGCGCCAGCAGCTTCCCTAGCGGGGGGGCCGGGGAGACCCAGTACTTC.

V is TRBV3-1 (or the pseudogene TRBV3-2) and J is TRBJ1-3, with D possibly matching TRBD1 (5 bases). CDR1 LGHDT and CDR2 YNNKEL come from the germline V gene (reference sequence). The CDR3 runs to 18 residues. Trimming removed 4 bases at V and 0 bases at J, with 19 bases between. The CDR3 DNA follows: TGTGCCAGCAGCCCCCAACTGGGGCAGTCCCCCTCTGGAAACACCATATATTTT. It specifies CASSPQLGQSPSGNTIYF.

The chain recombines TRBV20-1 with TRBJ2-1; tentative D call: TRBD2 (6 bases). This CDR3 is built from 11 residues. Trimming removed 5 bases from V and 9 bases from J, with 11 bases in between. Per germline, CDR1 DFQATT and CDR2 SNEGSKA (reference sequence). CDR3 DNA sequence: TGCAGTGCTGTGGGGGGAAGTGAGCAGTTCTTC. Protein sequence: CSAVGGSEQFF.

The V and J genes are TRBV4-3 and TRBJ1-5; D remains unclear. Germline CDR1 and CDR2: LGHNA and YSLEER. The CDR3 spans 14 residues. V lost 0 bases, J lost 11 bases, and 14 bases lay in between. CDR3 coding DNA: TGCGCCAGCAGCCAAGAATCGAACGGCCAGGCCCAGCATTTT. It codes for CASSQESNGQAQHF.

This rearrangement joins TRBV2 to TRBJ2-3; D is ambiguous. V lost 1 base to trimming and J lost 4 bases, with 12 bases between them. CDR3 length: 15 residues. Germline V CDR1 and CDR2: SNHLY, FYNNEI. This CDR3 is CASSEGIFLPDTQYF. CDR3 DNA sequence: TGTGCCAGCAGTGAAGGTATTTTTCTCCCAGATACGCAGTATTTT.

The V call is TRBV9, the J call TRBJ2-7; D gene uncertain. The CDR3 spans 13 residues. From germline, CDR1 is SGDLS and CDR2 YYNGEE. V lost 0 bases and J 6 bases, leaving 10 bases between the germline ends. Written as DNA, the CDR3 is TGTGCCAGCAGCGTAGCTAGTGTCTCCGAGCAGTACTTC. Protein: CASSVASVSEQYF.

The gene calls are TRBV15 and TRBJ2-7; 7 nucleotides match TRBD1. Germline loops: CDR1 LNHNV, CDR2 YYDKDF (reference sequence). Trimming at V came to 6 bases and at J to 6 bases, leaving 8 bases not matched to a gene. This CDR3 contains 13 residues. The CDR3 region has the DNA TGTGCCACCAGTATAGGGGGCCGGGTCGAGCAGTACTTC. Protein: CATSIGGRVEQYF.

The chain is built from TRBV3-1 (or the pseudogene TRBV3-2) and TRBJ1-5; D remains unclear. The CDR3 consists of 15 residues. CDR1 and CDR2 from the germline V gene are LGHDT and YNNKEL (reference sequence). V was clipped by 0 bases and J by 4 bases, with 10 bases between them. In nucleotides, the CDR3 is TGTGCCAGCAGCCAAGATTCCAGTCCGAATCAGCCCCAGCATTTT. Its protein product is CASSQDSSPNQPQHF.

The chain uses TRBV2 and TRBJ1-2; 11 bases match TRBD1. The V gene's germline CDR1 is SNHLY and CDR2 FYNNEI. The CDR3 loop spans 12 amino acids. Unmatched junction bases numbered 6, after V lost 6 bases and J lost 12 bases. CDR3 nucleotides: TGTGCCAGCAGAGCCGGGGACAGGGGGAACACCTTC. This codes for CASRAGDRGNTF.

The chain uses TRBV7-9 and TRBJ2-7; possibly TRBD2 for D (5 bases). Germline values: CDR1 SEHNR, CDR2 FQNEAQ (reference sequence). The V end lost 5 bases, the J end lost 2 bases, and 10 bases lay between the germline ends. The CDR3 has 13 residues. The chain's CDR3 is CASSPGSPYEQYF. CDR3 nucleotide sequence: TGTGCCAGCAGCCCGGGATCTCCCTACGAGCAGTACTTC.

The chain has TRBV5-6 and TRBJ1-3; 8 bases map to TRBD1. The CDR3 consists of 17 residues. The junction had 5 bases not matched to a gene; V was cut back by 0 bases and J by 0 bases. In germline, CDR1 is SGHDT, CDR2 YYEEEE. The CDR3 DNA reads TGTGCCAGCAGCTTGGGATTAACAGGGGGCTCTGGAAACACCATATATTTT. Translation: CASSLGLTGGSGNTIYF.

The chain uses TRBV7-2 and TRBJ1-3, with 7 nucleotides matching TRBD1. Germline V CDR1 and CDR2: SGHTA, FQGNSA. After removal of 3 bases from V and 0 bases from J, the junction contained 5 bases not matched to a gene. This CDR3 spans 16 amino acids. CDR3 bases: TGTGCCAGCAGCTTCCCCGGGACAGCCTCTGGAAACACCATATATTTT. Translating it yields CASSFPGTASGNTIYF.

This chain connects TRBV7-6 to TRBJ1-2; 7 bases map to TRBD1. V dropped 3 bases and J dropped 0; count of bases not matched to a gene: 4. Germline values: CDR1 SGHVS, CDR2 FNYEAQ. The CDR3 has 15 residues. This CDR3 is CASSLGDSTNYGYTF. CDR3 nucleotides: TGTGCCAGCAGCTTGGGGGACAGTACTAACTATGGCTACACCTTC. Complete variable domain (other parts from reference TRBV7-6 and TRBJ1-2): GAGVSQSPRYKVTKRGQDVALRCDPISGHVSLYWYRQALGQGPEFLTYFNYEAQQDKSGLPNDRFSAERPEGSISTLTIQRTEQRDSAMYRCASSLGDSTNYGYTFGSGTRLTVV.

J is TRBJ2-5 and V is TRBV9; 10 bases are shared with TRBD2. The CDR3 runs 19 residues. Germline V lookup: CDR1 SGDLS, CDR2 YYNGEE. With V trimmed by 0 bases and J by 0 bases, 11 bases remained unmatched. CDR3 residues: CASSVGASGGDTYQETQYF. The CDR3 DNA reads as TGTGCCAGCAGCGTAGGGGCTAGCGGGGGAGATACGTACCAAGAGACCCAGTACTTC.

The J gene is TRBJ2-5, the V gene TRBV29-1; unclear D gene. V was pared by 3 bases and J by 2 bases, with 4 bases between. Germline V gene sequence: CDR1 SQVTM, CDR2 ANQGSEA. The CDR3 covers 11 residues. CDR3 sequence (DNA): TGCAGCGTTGACAGTCAAGAGACCCAGTACTTC. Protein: CSVDSQETQYF.

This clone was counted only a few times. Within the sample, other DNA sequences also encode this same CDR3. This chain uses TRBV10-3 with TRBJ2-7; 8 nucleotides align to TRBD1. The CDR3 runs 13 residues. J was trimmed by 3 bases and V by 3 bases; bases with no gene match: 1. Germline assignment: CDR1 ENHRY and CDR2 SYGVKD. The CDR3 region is CAISDGQGYEQYF. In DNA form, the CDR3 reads TGTGCCATCAGTGACGGACAGGGCTACGAGCAGTACTTC.

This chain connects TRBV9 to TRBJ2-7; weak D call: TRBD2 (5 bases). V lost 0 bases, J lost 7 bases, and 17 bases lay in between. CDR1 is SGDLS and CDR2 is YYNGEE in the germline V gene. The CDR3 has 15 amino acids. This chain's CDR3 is CASSVDAGFKREQYF. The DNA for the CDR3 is TGTGCCAGCAGCGTAGATGCGGGTTTTAAGCGGGAGCAGTACTTC.

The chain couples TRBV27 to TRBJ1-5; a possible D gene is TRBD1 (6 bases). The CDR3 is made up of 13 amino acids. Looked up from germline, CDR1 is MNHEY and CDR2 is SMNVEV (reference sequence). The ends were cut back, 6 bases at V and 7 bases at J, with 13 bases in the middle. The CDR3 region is CASRTGGGQPQHF. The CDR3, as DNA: TGTGCCAGCAGAACCGGCGGGGGCCAGCCCCAGCATTTT.

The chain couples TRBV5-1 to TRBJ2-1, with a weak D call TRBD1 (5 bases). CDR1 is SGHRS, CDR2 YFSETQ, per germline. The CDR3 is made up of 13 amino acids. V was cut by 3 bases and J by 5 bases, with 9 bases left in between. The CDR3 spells CASSSLGDNEQFF. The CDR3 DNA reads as TGCGCCAGCAGCTCATTAGGGGACAATGAGCAGTTCTTC.

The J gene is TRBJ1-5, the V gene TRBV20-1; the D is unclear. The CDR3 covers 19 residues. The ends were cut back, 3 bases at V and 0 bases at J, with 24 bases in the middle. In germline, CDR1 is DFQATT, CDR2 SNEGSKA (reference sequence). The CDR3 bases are TGCAGTGCTAGTGGCCTTGTGGGAGGCAGAACTTATAGCAATCAGCCCCAGCATTTT. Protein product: CSASGLVGGRTYSNQPQHF.

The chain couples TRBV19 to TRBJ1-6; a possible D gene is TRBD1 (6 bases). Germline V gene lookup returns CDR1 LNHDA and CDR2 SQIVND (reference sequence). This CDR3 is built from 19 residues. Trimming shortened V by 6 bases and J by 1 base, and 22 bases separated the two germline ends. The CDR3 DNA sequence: TGTGCCAGTAGCTCCGACAGGACTTTAACAGCGTCCTATAATTCACCCCTCCACTTT. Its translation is CASSSDRTLTASYNSPLHF.

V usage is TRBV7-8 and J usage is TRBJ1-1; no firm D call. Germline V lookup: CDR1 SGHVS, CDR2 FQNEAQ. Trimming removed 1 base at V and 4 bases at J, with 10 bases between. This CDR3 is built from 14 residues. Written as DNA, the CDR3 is TGTGCCAGCAGCTTAGAGGTGGGCGTCACTGAAGCTTTCTTT. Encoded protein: CASSLEVGVTEAFF.